This is a list of T cell receptor beta chains from one sample in a study of blood T cell repertoires in COVID-19. Assay used: immunoSEQ multiplex PCR; TCRdb lists only in-frame clones, some missing. The sample holds some 400,000 clones, 85% to 90% seen once. Sequencing used peripheral blood. These receptors came from a human donor in a cohort sampled during active COVID-19. CDR3s include the opening cysteine and the closing phenylalanine or tryptophan. Fields, in order: V gene, D gene, J gene, CDR3 protein. A D gene is named only where the DNA matches it firmly.

v_gene: TRBV5-4; d_gene: .; j_gene: TRBJ1-1; CDR3aa: CASAQGNMNTEAFF
v_gene: TRBV7-9; d_gene: .; j_gene: TRBJ2-3; CDR3aa: CASSPGRSTDTQYF
v_gene: TRBV7-3; d_gene: .; j_gene: TRBJ1-6; CDR3aa: CASSSLGGSPLHF
v_gene: TRBV19; d_gene: TRBD1; j_gene: TRBJ2-3; CDR3aa: CASSIGGQARADTQYF
v_gene: TRBV5-1; d_gene: TRBD1; j_gene: TRBJ2-2; CDR3aa: CASSPRTGDTGELFF
v_gene: TRBV6-4; d_gene: TRBD2; j_gene: TRBJ2-7; CDR3aa: CASSASTSGRGKSYEQYF
v_gene: TRBV7-8; d_gene: TRBD1; j_gene: TRBJ2-7; CDR3aa: CASSSGTGISWSSYEQYF
v_gene: TRBV30; d_gene: .; j_gene: TRBJ1-2; CDR3aa: CAWSVDYEGEGYTF
v_gene: TRBV5-1; d_gene: TRBD1; j_gene: TRBJ2-7; CDR3aa: CASSLASMRDRGHEQYF
v_gene: TRBV4-1; d_gene: .; j_gene: TRBJ2-7; CDR3aa: CASSQDQGTYEQYF
v_gene: TRBV6-6; d_gene: .; j_gene: TRBJ2-2; CDR3aa: CASSSTENTGELFF
v_gene: TRBV24-1; d_gene: TRBD2; j_gene: TRBJ2-5; CDR3aa: CATSGLAGGEETQYF
v_gene: TRBV3-1/TRBV3-2; d_gene: .; j_gene: TRBJ2-3; CDR3aa: CASSPRLGEIDTQYF
v_gene: TRBV4-2; d_gene: .; j_gene: TRBJ2-7; CDR3aa: CASSQLRGLTYEQYF
v_gene: TRBV6-1; d_gene: .; j_gene: TRBJ1-1; CDR3aa: CASSEALGNTEAFF
v_gene: TRBV6-5; d_gene: TRBD1; j_gene: TRBJ2-7; CDR3aa: CASSRGQGYHEQYF
v_gene: TRBV6-1; d_gene: .; j_gene: TRBJ2-7; CDR3aa: CASSEYNEQYF
v_gene: TRBV18; d_gene: .; j_gene: TRBJ2-5; CDR3aa: CASFNRVGHGRETQYF
v_gene: TRBV15; d_gene: .; j_gene: TRBJ2-7; CDR3aa: CATSRDTRPDKAYEQYF
v_gene: TRBV7-3; d_gene: TRBD2; j_gene: TRBJ2-1; CDR3aa: CASSYQAGEGNEQFF
v_gene: TRBV2; d_gene: TRBD1; j_gene: TRBJ2-5; CDR3aa: CASSEAGGREETQYF
v_gene: TRBV30; d_gene: TRBD2; j_gene: TRBJ2-1; CDR3aa: CAWSERSSGTYNEQFF
v_gene: TRBV6-5; d_gene: .; j_gene: TRBJ1-2; CDR3aa: CASSSGQRYGYTF
v_gene: TRBV7-9; d_gene: TRBD1; j_gene: TRBJ2-5; CDR3aa: CASSLGTGNQETQYF
v_gene: TRBV27; d_gene: TRBD1; j_gene: TRBJ1-1; CDR3aa: CASSLKTGVPTEAFF
v_gene: TRBV28; d_gene: TRBD1; j_gene: TRBJ2-7; CDR3aa: CASNPNRGLEQYF